The 30 T cell receptor beta chains reported below all come from one sample, sequenced in a study of shared clonotypes between healthy human individuals. Produced via immunoSEQ multiplex PCR; TCRdb's table is partial and in-frame only. The data contain around 2.5 million clones, over 85% of them singletons. The specimen sequenced was naive CD4+ T cells from PBMCs. Regarding subset: CD45RA+ positively selected. The source is a man between 18 and 35 years old in good health. Some clones in this sample may be carry-over from other donors' samples.

CDR3 sequence reads: CASSYSLAGSYEQYF. In DNA, the CDR3 is TGTGCCAGCAGTTACTCCCTAGCAGGGAGCTACGAGCAGTACTTC. The V gene is TRBV6-5, the J gene TRBJ2-7; the D gene could be TRBD1 or TRBD2 (5 bases each). CDR1 is MNHEY, CDR2 SVGAGI, per germline. Trimming shortened V by 0 bases and J by 3 bases, and 12 bases separated the two germline ends. The CDR3 is 15 amino acids.

The rearrangement links TRBV28 to TRBJ2-2; the match to TRBD1 covers 8 bases. J gave up 1 base and V 7 bases, and 8 bases lay outside the gene matches. From germline, CDR1 is MDHEN and CDR2 SYDVKM. The CDR3 is 16 amino acids. The CDR3: CASTAPQGENTGELFF. CDR3 DNA sequence: TGTGCCAGCACTGCCCCACAGGGGGAGAACACCGGGGAGCTGTTTTTT.

The CDR3 bases are TGCGCCAGCAGCCGAGTCGACAGGACTAGCACAGATACGCAGTATTTT. Translating it yields CASSRVDRTSTDTQYF. The chain combines TRBV4-1 with TRBJ2-3; a weak D match, TRBD1 (6 bases). CDR3 length: 16 residues. Germline lookup yields CDR1 MGHRA and CDR2 YSYEKL. Between the trimmed V and J ends, which lost 4 bases and 0 bases, there was a span of 14 bases.

The CDR3 sequence: CASSLVEGGYEQYF. CDR3 sequence (DNA): TGCGCCAGCAGCTTGGTAGAGGGTGGGTACGAGCAGTACTTC. V usage is TRBV5-1 and J usage is TRBJ2-5, with TRBD2 as a possible D gene (5 bases). The J call is in doubt because the DNA end fits TRBJ2-7 better. Germline loops: CDR1 SGHRS, CDR2 YFSETQ. The CDR3 has 14 amino acids.

CDR3 in DNA: TGTGCCAGCAGCTTAAGGACAGGCTACTACGAGCAGTACTTC. Protein product: CASSLRTGYYEQYF. This chain connects TRBV5-6 to TRBJ2-5, with 7 positions matching TRBD1. Matching the DNA end better, TRBJ2-7 makes the J call doubtful. The CDR3 is 14 amino acids. The V gene's germline CDR1 is SGHDT and CDR2 YYEEEE.

This CDR3 is CASSRGGYDPYEQYF. The DNA of the CDR3 is TGCGCCAGCAGCCGCGGAGGGTACGACCCCTACGAGCAGTACTTC. The chain couples TRBV4-1 to TRBJ2-7; possible D gene TRBD2, 6 bases. Trimming left V 4 bases short and J 2 bases short, with 15 bases between. Germline CDR1 and CDR2: MGHRA and YSYEKL. The CDR3 length is 15 residues.

J is TRBJ2-6 and V is TRBV18, with D uncertain. The CDR3 is 17 residues long. V shed 2 bases and J shed 0 bases, with 11 bases lying between them. Germline V CDR1 and CDR2: KGHSH, LQKENI. The CDR3, as DNA: TGTGCCAGCTCACCAGTTACGTGGGGCTCTGGGGCCAACGTCCTGACTTTC. Its protein product is CASSPVTWGSGANVLTF.

V and J are TRBV6-4 and TRBJ2-1, with D possibly TRBD2 on 5 matching bases. The germline CDR1 and CDR2 sequences are MRHNA and SNTAGT. V gave up 5 bases and J gave up 3 bases, with 20 bases separating them. CDR3 length equals 17 residues. The DNA of the CDR3 is TGTGCCAGCAGTTACGGAGGACGAGGGAGCGGCTACAATGAGCAGTTCTTC. Its protein is CASSYGGRGSGYNEQFF.

J is TRBJ2-1 and V is TRBV28, with D perhaps matching TRBD2 (5 bases). V was trimmed by 1 base and J by 7 bases, leaving 17 bases between them. The CDR3 loop spans 16 amino acids. Per the germline V gene, CDR1 is MDHEN and CDR2 is SYDVKM. The CDR3 DNA sequence: TGTGCCAGCAGTTTATCAACTCTGGCCGGCGGGAATGAGCAGTTCTTC. Its protein is CASSLSTLAGGNEQFF.

This clone has a single count. The chain has TRBV4-2 and TRBJ2-3; a weak D match, TRBD1 (6 bases). CDR1 LGHNA and CDR2 YNFKEQ come from the germline V gene. This CDR3 has 16 residues. Trimming shortened V by 4 bases and J by 0 bases, and 14 bases separated the two germline ends. The CDR3: CASSLSGTRSTDTQYF. The CDR3 region has the DNA TGTGCCAGCAGCCTATCCGGGACAAGAAGCACAGATACGCAGTATTTT.

The rearrangement uses TRBV19 and TRBJ2-1, with TRBD2 as a possible D gene (6 bases). V was clipped by 6 bases and J by 4 bases, with 13 bases between them. Germline CDR1 and CDR2: LNHDA and SQIVND (reference sequence). The CDR3 runs 14 residues. Here the CDR3 DNA reads TGTGCCAGTAGAGTCGGGAGTTTATACAATGAGCAGTTCTTC. It yields the protein CASRVGSLYNEQFF.

The table lists this clone with a count of one. The chain carries TRBV28 and TRBJ2-7; D not certain. V was trimmed by 7 bases and J by 4 bases, leaving 8 bases between them. The germline V gene has CDR1 MDHEN and CDR2 SYDVKM. The CDR3 totals 11 residues. This chain's CDR3 is CASNEKYEQYF. The CDR3 bases are TGTGCCAGCAACGAGAAATACGAGCAGTACTTC.

Comments on this clone: This sample includes further DNA sequences coding for the same CDR3. The chain carries TRBV5-1 and TRBJ2-6; D is undetermined. CDR3 length: 14 amino acids. Trimming stripped 2 bases from V and 2 bases from J, with 5 bases between. Per germline, CDR1 SGHRS and CDR2 YFSETQ. The CDR3 DNA is TGCGCCAGCAGCTTACCCGCTGGGGCCAACGTCCTGACTTTC. This sequence encodes CASSLPAGANVLTF. Using reference TRBV5-1 and TRBJ2-6 for the parts outside the CDR3, the full variable domain is KAGVTQTPRYLIKTRGQQVTLSCSPISGHRSVSWYQQTPGQGLQFLFEYFSETQRNKGNFPGRFSGRQFSNSRSEMNVSTLELGDSALYLCASSLPAGANVLTFGAGSRLTVL.

V and J are TRBV18 and TRBJ2-7, with 11 bases identical to TRBD2. CDR3 length: 16 residues. The germline CDR1 and CDR2 sequences are KGHSH and LQKENI. Trimming cost V 3 bases and J 5 bases; bases outside gene matches: 9. CDR3 in DNA: TGTGCCAGCTCACCGTTTACTAGCGGGAGTCTAAACGAGCAGTACTTC. Translating it yields CASSPFTSGSLNEQYF.

The V gene is TRBV9, the J gene TRBJ2-7, with 8 bases lining up with TRBD1. J was trimmed by 6 bases and V by 1 base; bases with no gene match: 9. CDR3 length equals 15 residues. Germline assignment: CDR1 SGDLS and CDR2 YYNGEE. The DNA for the CDR3 is TGTGCCAGCAGCGTACAGAGGACAGGGATGATCGAGCAGTACTTC. This gives the protein CASSVQRTGMIEQYF.

The chain carries TRBV28 and TRBJ1-1; D gene uncertain. The V gene lost 7 bases and the J gene lost 0 bases, with 12 bases spanning the gap. This CDR3 is 14 amino acids long. Germline CDR1 is MDHEN and CDR2 is SYDVKM. The chain's CDR3 is CASNPRALNTEAFF. CDR3 sequence (DNA): TGTGCCAGCAACCCCCGGGCACTGAACACTGAAGCTTTCTTT.

The rearrangement joins TRBV7-9 to TRBJ2-7; D call uncertain. V lost 4 bases and J lost 7, with 23 bases in between. Germline V lookup: CDR1 SEHNR, CDR2 FQNEAQ (reference sequence). The CDR3 runs 16 residues. CDR3 nucleotide sequence: TGTGCCAGCAGCTCACCTCCGGTTCTCACAATGTGGGAGCAGTACTTC. It is translated as CASSSPPVLTMWEQYF.

The gene calls are TRBV11-3 and TRBJ2-2; no clear D. Germline-derived CDR1 and CDR2 are SGHNT and YENEEA. The CDR3 is 13 residues long. Trimming removed 5 bases at V and 1 base at J, with 5 bases between. The CDR3 region is CASSNQNTGELFF. The CDR3 region has the DNA TGTGCCAGCAGCAATCAGAACACCGGGGAGCTGTTTTTT.

The chain combines TRBV10-3 with TRBJ2-5, with unresolved D. The V gene lost 5 bases and the J gene lost 5 bases, with 15 bases spanning the gap. The germline gives CDR1 ENHRY, CDR2 SYGVKD. The CDR3 totals 14 residues. The CDR3 sequence is CAISLGLMGETQYF. CDR3 bases: TGTGCCATCAGTTTGGGCCTCATGGGCGAGACCCAGTACTTC.

The V call is TRBV27, the J call TRBJ2-5; 7 nucleotides line up with TRBD1. Germline V lookup: CDR1 MNHEY, CDR2 SMNVEV (reference sequence). The CDR3 contains 15 residues. After removal of 5 bases from V and 2 bases from J, the junction contained 8 bases not matched to a gene. The CDR3 loop is CASSPPGQKQETQYF. In nucleotides, the CDR3 is TGTGCCAGCAGTCCCCCGGGACAGAAGCAAGAGACCCAGTACTTC.

This chain uses TRBV28 with TRBJ1-4; D is unclear. CDR1 is MDHEN, CDR2 SYDVKM, per germline. This CDR3 is built from 16 residues. With 1 base removed from V and 2 bases from J, the gap between germline ends came to 11 bases. This chain's CDR3 is CASSLLGLRTNEKLFF. The CDR3, as DNA: TGTGCCAGCAGTTTATTGGGTCTCCGGACTAATGAAAAACTGTTTTTT.

The gene calls are TRBV28 and TRBJ2-1; 9 nucleotides agree with TRBD2. Germline V gene sequence: CDR1 MDHEN, CDR2 SYDVKM. The CDR3 covers 18 residues. The ends lost 3 bases at V and 0 bases at J; junction bases unmatched: 9. In DNA form, the CDR3 reads TGTGCCAGCAGTTTGGCGGGACTAGCATCGAGCTCCTACAATGAGCAGTTCTTC. It yields the protein CASSLAGLASSSYNEQFF.

The rearrangement links TRBV5-1 to TRBJ2-2; the D is unclear. V was cut by 0 bases and J by 4 bases, with 13 bases left in between. The CDR3 has 16 residues. CDR1 SGHRS and CDR2 YFSETQ come from the germline V gene. The CDR3: CASSLGGSSGTGELFF. DNA for the CDR3: TGCGCCAGCAGCTTGGGGGGTAGTTCGGGCACCGGGGAGCTGTTTTTT.

The chain recombines TRBV9 with TRBJ2-7; 10 bases match TRBD2. This CDR3 spans 16 amino acids. The V segment lost 3 bases and the J segment 2 bases; nucleotides outside the gene matches: 8. Germline CDR1 is SGDLS and CDR2 is YYNGEE. The CDR3 coding sequence is TGTGCCAGCAGCGCCAGCCCAAGCGGGAGGGCCTACGAGCAGTACTTC. It is translated as CASSASPSGRAYEQYF. The full variable domain, completed using reference TRBV9 and TRBJ2-7, is DSGVTQTPKHLITATGQRVTLRCSPRSGDLSVYWYQQSLDQGLQFLIQYYNGEERAKGNILERFSAQQFPDLHSELNLSSLELGDSALYFCASSASPSGRAYEQYFGPGTRLTVT.

The chain joins TRBV5-1 to TRBJ2-3; D is possibly TRBD2 (6 bases). The CDR3 is made up of 15 amino acids. V was cut by 0 bases and J by 7 bases, with 15 bases left in between. Germline loops: CDR1 SGHRS, CDR2 YFSETQ. This CDR3 reads CASSLAEGGPNTQYF. CDR3 DNA sequence: TGCGCCAGCAGCTTGGCGGAGGGTGGTCCCAATACGCAGTATTTT.

V is TRBV30 and J is TRBJ1-1, with D hard to call. The CDR3 sequence is 14 residues long. Looked up from germline, CDR1 is GTSNPN and CDR2 is SVGIG (reference sequence). Trimming shortened V by 4 bases and J by 7 bases, and 19 bases separated the two germline ends. This chain's CDR3 is CAWNAEPLTGEAFF. CDR3 nucleotide sequence: TGTGCCTGGAATGCTGAACCACTAACCGGTGAAGCTTTCTTT.

The chain employs TRBV9 and TRBJ2-7, with a tentative D call TRBD2 (5 bases). V was clipped by 4 bases and J by 0 bases, with 14 bases between them. The CDR3 runs 15 residues. Germline CDR1 reads SGDLS; CDR2 reads YYNGEE. CDR3 region: CASSLRVGSSYEQYF. The CDR3 coding sequence is TGTGCCAGCAGCCTCCGTGTGGGGAGCTCCTACGAGCAGTACTTC.

V gene TRBV18 combines with J gene TRBJ2-1; D remains unclear. Trimming removed 4 bases from V and 8 bases from J, with 15 bases in between. Germline values: CDR1 KGHSH, CDR2 LQKENI. The CDR3 runs to 14 residues. The CDR3 reads CASSLLLTPDEQFF. The CDR3 nucleotides are TGTGCCAGCTCACTCTTGCTAACGCCCGATGAGCAGTTCTTC.

The gene calls are TRBV5-1 and TRBJ2-7; 12 bases are shared with TRBD1. Germline CDR1 SGHRS, CDR2 YFSETQ. V trimming: 4 bases; J trimming: 6 bases; junction bases outside the gene matches: 11. This CDR3 has 16 residues. The CDR3 bases are TGCGCCAGCAGCCCAATCGCCGGGACAGGGGGCCTCGAGCAGTACTTC. Protein sequence: CASSPIAGTGGLEQYF.

This chain links TRBV5-4 with TRBJ2-2, with 7 bases matching TRBD2. The germline gives CDR1 SGHNT, CDR2 YYREEE (reference sequence). J gave up 5 bases and V 2 bases, and 6 bases lay outside the gene matches. CDR3 length: 15 residues. CDR3 in DNA: TGTGCCAGCAGCTTTGCGGGGGTTGGGACCGGGGAGCTGTTTTTT. Translated, it gives CASSFAGVGTGELFF.